This T cell receptor (beta chain) comes out of a study of shared clonotypes between healthy human individuals. Sequenced by immunoSEQ multiplex PCR; TCRdb stores in-frame clones only, minus some. The sample includes approximately 980,000 clones, more than 75% of them seen just once. Between the trimmed V and J ends, which lost 8 bases and 5 bases, there was a span of 10 bases. Germline V gene lookup returns CDR1 MNHNS and CDR2 SASEGT. This CDR3 is built from 12 residues. The sequence derives from a man aged 18 to 35 in good health. The sequenced material came from memory CD4+ T cells sorted from blood. The sample's subset: CD45RA-negative fraction. J is TRBJ1-5 and V is TRBV6-1; D may be TRBD1 (6 bases). Written as DNA, the CDR3 is TGTGCCAGCCGCACAGGGTATCAGCCCCAGCATTTT. This codes for CASRTGYQPQHF.